The entry below gives a single T cell receptor (beta chain) sequence along with its context. Its target is unknown. The sample holds other DNA sequences that translate to the same CDR3. The sample is drawn from a study of T cell responses to AZD1222 COVID-19 vaccine. Study-wide points: Increased Spike-specific TCR breadth and depth were observed after two AZD1222 doses. Along spike, vaccine-associated CD4 TCRs were found throughout, with dominance at 160-218 and 743-854. Repertoires were obtained only post-peak T cell response.

Assay: immunoSEQ multiplex PCR; the TCRdb copy retains only in-frame clones and omits some. The sample comprises 77,000 or so clones, approximately 92% of which are singletons, and approximately 31% rests with the top ten. Germline V lookup: CDR1 MDHEN, CDR2 SYDVKM. The length of the CDR3 is 15 residues. Trimming stripped 6 bases from V and 1 base from J, with 10 bases between. This TCR derives from an adult in good health. The rearrangement uses TRBV28 and TRBJ2-6, with D possibly TRBD1 on 5 matching bases. The material was peripheral blood, obtained on day 0 of AZD1222 vaccination. The CDR3 nucleotides are TGTGCCAGCAGCTCTCCAGGGTCTGGGGCCAACGTCCTGACTTTC. It encodes CASSSPGSGANVLTF.